This TCR beta chain was captured in a study of blood T cell repertoires in COVID-19. Clones were read by immunoSEQ multiplex PCR, and TCRdb kept only the in-frame ones, dropping some. The sample records more than 200,000 clones, about 89% being singletons. The CDR3 contains 13 residues. CDR1 SGHNT and CDR2 YYREEE come from the germline V gene (reference sequence). V gave up 9 bases and J gave up 1 base; unmatched junction bases: 6. Sequencing was carried out using PBMCs or T cells enriched from blood (not recorded which). The receptor comes from a woman aged 25 to 39 who had recovered from COVID-19. The J gene is TRBJ1-1, the V gene TRBV5-4; 7 nucleotides align to TRBD1. CDR3 bases: TGTGCCACGAGAAGGACAGGGAACACTGAAGCTTTCTTT. Amino acids: CATRRTGNTEAFF.